The rows below give T cell receptor beta chains drawn from one sample of a study of T cells after yellow fever vaccination. MiXCR, applied by TCRdb to the 5' RACE reads, yields one record per CDR3 protein. The data contain some 390,000 distinct CDR3 sequences, 18% of them singletons. Sample: PBMCs, taken before the yellow fever booster vaccination. These receptor sequences come from a man younger than 35 who received the YFV17D yellow fever vaccine. The CDR3 runs from the conserved cysteine through the conserved F or W. D genes are given only for firm matches. Expanded clones are given a class, and other clones once, few, many or no size at all.

TRBV4-1	TRBJ2-2	-	-	TGCGCCAGCAGCAGCCACCAAGGGACCGGGGAGCTGTTTTTT	CASSSHQGTGELFF
TRBV4-3	TRBJ1-1	-	-	TGCGCCAGCAGCCAAATTGACGGTAACACTGAAGCTTTCTTT	CASSQIDGNTEAFF
TRBV12-3/TRBV12-4	TRBJ2-1	TRBD2	few	TGTGCCAGCAGTACCGGGACTAGCGGGGGGAATGAGCAGTTCTTC	CASSTGTSGGNEQFF
TRBV4-1	TRBJ2-4	TRBD1	few	TGCGCCAGCAGTGTAGGGCAGGGGGAACTAGCCAAAAACATTCAGTACTTC	CASSVGQGELAKNIQYF
TRBV2	TRBJ2-5	-	-	TGTGCCAGCAGTACAGAGCTCCAAGAGACCCAGTACTTC	CASSTELQETQYF
TRBV6-1	TRBJ2-7	-	few	TGTGCCAGCAGCCTGACAGGATACTACGAGCAGTACTTC	CASSLTGYYEQYF
TRBV5-1	TRBJ2-2	TRBD1	-	TGCGCCAGCGGCGATGGGACAGGGTATGGCGGGGAGCTGTTTTTT	CASGDGTGYGGELFF
TRBV7-6	TRBJ1-1	-	-	TGTGCCAGCAGCTTCCCCCCCTCGAGGGGAACTGAAGCTTTCTTT	CASSFPPSRGTEAFF
TRBV12-3/TRBV12-4	TRBJ1-3	-	few	TGTGCCAGCAGTTTTCGCAGCTCTGGAAACACCATATATTTT	CASSFRSSGNTIYF
TRBV5-4	TRBJ2-1	-	-	TGTGCCAGCAGCAAGCGGTCCCGGGGAGTTTACAATGAGCAGTTCTTC	CASSKRSRGVYNEQFF
TRBV7-2	TRBJ2-1	TRBD2	few	TGTGCCAGCACCCCCCGGACTAGCGTAAATGAGCAGTTCTTC	CASTPRTSVNEQFF
TRBV25-1	TRBJ2-1	TRBD2	many	TGTGCCAGCAGTGTGTTGACTAGCGGGGGGGCAAGCCCCTTTGGTGAGCAGTTCTTC	CASSVLTSGGASPFGEQFF
TRBV6-2/TRBV6-3	TRBJ2-3	-	-	TGTGCCAGCGGACAGAGCGCAGATACGCAGTATTTT	CASGQSADTQYF
TRBV11-2	TRBJ2-5	TRBD2	-	TGTGCCAGCAGCTTAACTAGCGGGGGTGGCGAGACCCAGTACTTC	CASSLTSGGGETQYF
TRBV6-2/TRBV6-3	TRBJ2-7	-	-	TGTGCCAGCCACCTGACCTATAGTAGGGAGGACGAGCAGTACTTC	CASHLTYSREDEQYF
TRBV7-9	TRBJ2-1	-	few	TGTGCCAGCAGAGAAATGGGTTATGAGCAGTTCTTC	CASREMGYEQFF
TRBV9	TRBJ2-3	TRBD2	few	TGTGCCAGCAGCGTAGGGACGACTAGCGGCCCAGATACGCAGTATTTT	CASSVGTTSGPDTQYF
TRBV12-3/TRBV12-4	TRBJ1-1	-	-	TGTGCCAGCAGGGGGGGGCGAGAAGCTTTCTTT	CASRGGREAFF
TRBV4-1	TRBJ2-3	-	-	TGCGCCAGCAGCCAAGTCCCAGATACGCAGTATTTT	CASSQVPDTQYF
TRBV21-1	TRBJ2-3	-	once	TGTGCCAGCAGGAACCGGGACAGGGGGTGTGGAGATACGCAGTATTTT	CASRNRDRGCGDTQYF
TRBV9	TRBJ1-6	-	few	TGTGCCAGCAGCGTAGTCGGTAATTCACCCCTCCACTTT	CASSVVGNSPLHF
TRBV5-6	TRBJ2-2	-	-	TGTGCCAGCAGCTTGGAACGAGCAGGGGAATCGAACACCGGGGAGCTGTTTTTT	CASSLERAGESNTGELFF
TRBV14	TRBJ1-4	-	-	TGTGCCAGCAGCCAAAGTCCAAATGAAAAACTGTTTTTT	CASSQSPNEKLFF
TRBV6-1	TRBJ2-3	-	few	TGTGCCAGCAGTGAGGAAACTAGCCCAGATACGCAGTATTTT	CASSEETSPDTQYF
TRBV7-2	TRBJ2-3	TRBD2	-	TGTGCCAGCAAGCTTGGCGGGGGGGCTAGCACAGATACGCAGTATTTT	CASKLGGGASTDTQYF
TRBV6-2/TRBV6-3	TRBJ2-4	-	-	TGTGCCAGCAGTTACTCCCGGAGAAACATTCAGTACTTC	CASSYSRRNIQYF
TRBV11-3	TRBJ1-3	-	-	TGTGCCAGCAGCGAATACACTGGAAACACCATATATTTT	CASSEYTGNTIYF
TRBV5-1	TRBJ2-3	TRBD2	few	TGCGCCAGCAGCTTGGTAGCGGGGGGGCAAAATACGCAGTATTTT	CASSLVAGGQNTQYF
TRBV29-1	TRBJ1-3	-	few	TGCAGCGCCCGCGGGACGGGAGAAAACACCATATATTTT	CSARGTGENTIYF
TRBV5-6	TRBJ2-7	-	few	TGTGCCAGCAGCTTGGGTTCTGGAACCTACGAGCAGTACTTC	CASSLGSGTYEQYF
TRBV6-6	TRBJ2-3	TRBD2	-	TGTGCCAGCATGACTAGCGGGGAGACAGATACGCAGTATTTT	CASMTSGETDTQYF
TRBV7-6	TRBJ1-5	TRBD1	-	TGTGCCAGCAGCTCCGACAGGGGGAATCAGCCCCAGCATTTT	CASSSDRGNQPQHF
TRBV7-2	TRBJ2-1	-	-	TGTGCCAGCAGCTTAGAGTGGTGGAATGAGCAGTTCTTC	CASSLEWWNEQFF
TRBV6-5	TRBJ2-7	-	few	TGTGCCAGCAGTTCGACAAAGTACGAGCAGTACTTC	CASSSTKYEQYF
TRBV20-1	TRBJ2-3	TRBD2	few	TGCAGTGCTAGGCACGGGACTAGCGGGGGACAAGATACGCAGTATTTT	CSARHGTSGGQDTQYF
TRBV5-1	TRBJ2-7	TRBD2	few	TGCGCCAGCAGGGCGGGGGGCAACTCCTACGAGCAGTACTTC	CASRAGGNSYEQYF
TRBV7-3	TRBJ2-1	TRBD2	few	TGTGCCAGCAGCCCACCTAGCGGGGGGGCTTACAATGAGCAGTTCTTC	CASSPPSGGAYNEQFF
TRBV11-2	TRBJ1-5	-	-	TGTGCCAGCAGCGCGAGACAGGCCAATCAGCCCCAGCATTTT	CASSARQANQPQHF
TRBV5-1	TRBJ2-7	TRBD1	-	TGTGCCAGCAGTTTAGGGACAGGGAACTACGAGCAGTACTTC	CASSLGTGNYEQYF
TRBV6-5	TRBJ1-1	-	few	TGTGCCAGCAGGACCGGACAGCGTGAAGCTTTCTTT	CASRTGQREAFF
TRBV7-2	TRBJ2-5	-	few	TGTGCCAGCAGCTTAGCGAACGGGTACCAAGAGACCCAGTACTTC	CASSLANGYQETQYF
TRBV4-1	TRBJ2-7	-	few	TGCGCCAGCCGACGGACGGACTCCTACGAGCAGTACTTC	CASRRTDSYEQYF
TRBV5-1	TRBJ2-7	-	-	TGCGCCAGCTCCACCGGGACGCAACACTACGAGCAGTACTTC	CASSTGTQHYEQYF
TRBV6-5	TRBJ1-4	-	-	TGTGCCAGCAGCTCCAGCAGGGGCCCGGAGGTTCGGTTTTTT	CASSSSRGPEVRFF
TRBV9	TRBJ2-1	-	-	TGTGCCAGCACCCCCGGGGTAGGACAGCAATACAATGAGCAGTTCTTC	CASTPGVGQQYNEQFF
TRBV5-1	TRBJ2-1	-	few	TGCGCCAGCAGCTCGCCTGAATCAGACAATGAGCAGTTCTTC	CASSSPESDNEQFF
TRBV28	TRBJ1-2	-	few	TGTGCCAGCAAAGGCTATGGCTACACCTTC	CASKGYGYTF
TRBV5-1	TRBJ2-2	-	-	TGCGCCAGCAGCGAAGATGGCCTGGGGAACACCGGGGAGCTGTTTTTT	CASSEDGLGNTGELFF
TRBV20-1	TRBJ1-1	-	-	TGCAGTGCTAGCGGGGGCGCGGGAACTGAAGCTTTCTTT	CSASGGAGTEAFF